Below, 7 T cell receptor beta chains from the same sample are listed, as sequenced in a study of blood T cell repertoires in COVID-19. Sequenced by immunoSEQ multiplex PCR; TCRdb stores in-frame clones only, minus some. The table records under 200,000 clones, under 85% of them present only once. Sequenced sample: peripheral blood. The receptor source for this set is a man in his 70s with acute or convalescent COVID-19.

The chain recombines TRBV6-5 with TRBJ1-1, with 7 bases aligning to TRBD1. Germline CDR1 and CDR2: MNHEY and SVGAGI. After removal of 4 bases from V and 6 bases from J, the junction contained 14 bases not matched to a gene. The CDR3 totals 16 residues. CDR3 loop: CASSSEYGRGIPEAFF. CDR3 DNA sequence: TGTGCCAGCAGTTCCGAATACGGCAGGGGGATTCCTGAAGCTTTCTTT.

This chain links TRBV5-1 with TRBJ1-4; 7 positions agree with TRBD1. The length of the CDR3 is 15 residues. The V gene's germline CDR1 is SGHRS and CDR2 YFSETQ. Trimming at V came to 0 bases and at J to 4 bases, leaving 3 bases not matched to a gene. The CDR3 DNA is TGCGCCAGCAGCTTGGTTGGGACAGATAATGAAAAACTGTTTTTT. Its translation: CASSLVGTDNEKLFF.

The rearrangement uses TRBV29-1 and TRBJ2-3; 8 positions agree with TRBD2. The junction had 6 bases not matched to a gene; V was cut back by 6 bases and J by 4 bases. The CDR3 consists of 13 residues. Germline V CDR1 and CDR2: SQVTM, ANQGSEA. The CDR3, as DNA: TGCAGCGTCCCGGGGGGGGGAGCAGATACGCAGTATTTT. Its translation: CSVPGGGADTQYF.

The chain uses TRBV13 and TRBJ1-4, with D maybe TRBD1 (6 bases). Germline V gene lookup returns CDR1 PRHDT and CDR2 FYEKMQ (reference sequence). Deletions cut 0 bases from V and 12 bases from J, with 11 bases between. The CDR3 loop spans 13 amino acids. CDR3 sequence reads: CASSLGGARELFF. Written as DNA, the CDR3 is TGTGCCAGCAGCTTAGGGGGGGCCAGGGAACTGTTTTTT.

This clone was detected once. The chain couples TRBV5-6 to TRBJ2-7, with no clear D. The CDR3 sequence is 13 residues long. V lost 0 bases and J lost 3, with 7 bases in between. The germline gives CDR1 SGHDT, CDR2 YYEEEE. In nucleotides, the CDR3 is TGTGCCAGCAGCTTGGGACTTCTCTACGAGCAGTACTTC. Encoded protein: CASSLGLLYEQYF.

The chain uses TRBV2 and TRBJ2-1, with TRBD2 identical over 8 bases. From germline, CDR1 is SNHLY and CDR2 FYNNEI. The CDR3 sequence is 15 residues long. Trimming at V came to 4 bases and at J to 6 bases, leaving 8 bases not matched to a gene. The CDR3 sequence is CASSGGLGTGNEQFF. DNA for the CDR3: TGTGCCAGCAGTGGGGGACTAGGAACTGGCAATGAGCAGTTCTTC.

This chain links TRBV28 with TRBJ2-1; 8 bases map to TRBD2. The germline V gene encodes CDR1 MDHEN and CDR2 SYDVKM. V lost 4 bases and J lost 0; bases outside the gene matches: 5. The CDR3 runs 16 residues. In nucleotides, the CDR3 is TGTGCCAGCAGTTCACCGGGGGGGGGCTCCTACAATGAGCAGTTCTTC. This translates into CASSSPGGGSYNEQFF.